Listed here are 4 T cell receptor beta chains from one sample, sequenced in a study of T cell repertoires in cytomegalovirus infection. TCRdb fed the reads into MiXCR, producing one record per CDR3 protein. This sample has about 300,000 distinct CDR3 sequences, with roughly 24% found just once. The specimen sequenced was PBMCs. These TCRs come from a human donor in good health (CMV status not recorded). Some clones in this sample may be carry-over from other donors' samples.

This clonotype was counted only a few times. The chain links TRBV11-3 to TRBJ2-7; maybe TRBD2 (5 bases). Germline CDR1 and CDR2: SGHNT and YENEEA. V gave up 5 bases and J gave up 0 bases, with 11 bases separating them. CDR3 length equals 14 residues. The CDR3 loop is CASSPGKSSYEQYF. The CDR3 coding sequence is TGTGCCAGCAGCCCGGGGAAGAGCTCCTACGAGCAGTACTTC. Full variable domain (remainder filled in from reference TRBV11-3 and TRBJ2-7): EAGVVQSPRYKIIEKKQPVAFWCNPISGHNTLYWYLQNLGQGPELLIRYENEEAVDDSQLPKDRFSAERLKGVDSTLKIQPAELGDSAVYLCASSPGKSSYEQYFGPGTRLTVT.

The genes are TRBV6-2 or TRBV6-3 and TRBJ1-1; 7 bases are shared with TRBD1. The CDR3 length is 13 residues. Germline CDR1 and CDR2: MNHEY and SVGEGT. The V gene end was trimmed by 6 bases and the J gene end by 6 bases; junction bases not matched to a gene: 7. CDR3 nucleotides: TGTGCCAGCAGACAGGGGTGGAGCGCTGAAGCTTTCTTT. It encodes CASRQGWSAEAFF.

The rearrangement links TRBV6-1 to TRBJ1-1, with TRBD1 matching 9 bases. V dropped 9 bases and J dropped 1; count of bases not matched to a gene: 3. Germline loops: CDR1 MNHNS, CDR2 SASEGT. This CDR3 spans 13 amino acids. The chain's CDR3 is CASGTGPNTEAFF. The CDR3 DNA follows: TGTGCCAGTGGGACAGGGCCGAACACTGAAGCTTTCTTT.

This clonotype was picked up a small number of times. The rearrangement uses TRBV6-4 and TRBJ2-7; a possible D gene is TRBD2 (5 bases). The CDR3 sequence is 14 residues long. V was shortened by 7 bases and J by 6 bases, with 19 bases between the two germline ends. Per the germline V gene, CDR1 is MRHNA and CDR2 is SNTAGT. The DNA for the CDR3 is TGTGCCAGCACGGAAGACTACCCGGTTTGCGAGCAGTACTTC. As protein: CASTEDYPVCEQYF.